The sequence of this T cell receptor beta chain was determined in a study of identical twins. TCRdb used MiXCR to reprocess the 5' RACE reads, holding one entry per CDR3 protein. The table has approximately 210,000 distinct CDR3 sequences, less than 9.5% seen once. Germline V gene data show CDR1 as SGHRS and CDR2 as YFSETQ. The CDR3 is made up of 15 amino acids. J gave up 6 bases and V 0 bases, and 5 bases lay outside the gene matches. This clonotype was observed a handful of times. Its antigen remains unknown. Study-level points and caveats: Twins shared out-of-frame alpha sequences with excess low generation probability. Conclusions relied on cross-sectional statistical analysis, not following the same donors.

The chain joins TRBV5-1 to TRBJ2-7, with TRBD2 matching 11 bases. The source of this sequence is a woman younger than 30 in good health. Sequenced material: memory (CD45RO+) T cells sorted from blood. CDR3 nucleotide sequence: TGCGCCAGCAGCTTGGATAGCGGGGGGGGCGGCGAGCAGTACTTC. It yields the protein CASSLDSGGGGEQYF.